One sample yielded the 21 T cell receptor beta chains listed below, sequenced in a study of ipilimumab plus nivolumab after autologous stem cell transplantation. Profiling relied on immunoSEQ multiplex PCR, and the TCRdb table lists in-frame clones only, not all of them. The sample consists of 9,100 or so clones, approximately 74% of them appearing once. This sample comprised PBMCs, obtained in a trial of ipilimumab plus nivolumab as post-transplant consolidation. All receptors come from a female donor with multiple myeloma.

This chain joins TRBV11-2 and TRBJ1-1; D unclear. The CDR3 sequence is 15 residues long. Trimming cost V 4 bases and J 0 bases, with 12 bases left between them. CDR1 and CDR2 from the germline V gene are SGHAT and FQNNGV. CDR3 DNA sequence: TGTGCCAGCAGCTCGAACCCGGGATTGAACACTGAAGCTTTCTTT. It specifies CASSSNPGLNTEAFF.

J is TRBJ1-1 and V is TRBV30, with 9 bases fitting TRBD1. Per germline, CDR1 GTSNPN and CDR2 SVGIG (reference sequence). V was clipped by 3 bases and J by 7 bases; unmatched bases: 3. The CDR3 loop spans 12 amino acids. DNA of the CDR3: TGTGCCTGGAGCGGACAGGGGATTGAAGCTTTCTTT. It yields the protein CAWSGQGIEAFF.

CDR3 residues: CASSVEASGRPYNEQFF. Written as DNA, the CDR3 is TGCGCCAGCAGCGTGGAGGCTAGCGGGAGGCCCTACAATGAGCAGTTCTTC. J is TRBJ2-1 and V is TRBV5-1; 11 bases line up with TRBD2. This CDR3 has 17 amino acids. Germline V gene lookup returns CDR1 SGHRS and CDR2 YFSETQ. With V trimmed by 4 bases and J by 2 bases, 8 bases remained unmatched.

This chain links TRBV27 with TRBJ2-1; 12 bases match TRBD1. CDR1 is MNHEY, CDR2 SMNVEV, per germline (reference sequence). J lost 5 bases, V lost 5 bases, and 4 bases had no gene match. The CDR3 is 15 residues long. The CDR3 sequence is CASSPGTGGHNEQFF. CDR3 sequence (DNA): TGTGCCAGCAGTCCCGGGACAGGGGGCCACAATGAGCAGTTCTTC.

This chain connects TRBV28 to TRBJ1-5; TRBD1 is a possible D gene (5 bases). This CDR3 has 16 residues. Trimming pared 1 base from V and 0 bases from J, leaving 10 bases between. Germline CDR1 MDHEN, CDR2 SYDVKM. The CDR3, as DNA: TGTGCCAGCAGTTTATCGGGAGGGGTTAGCAATCAGCCCCAGCATTTT. Amino acid sequence: CASSLSGGVSNQPQHF. Complete variable domain (other parts from reference TRBV28 and TRBJ1-5): DVKVTQSSRYLVKRTGEKVFLECVQDMDHENMFWYRQDPGLGLRLIYFSYDVKMKEKGDIPEGYSVSREKKERFSLILESASTNQTSMYLCASSLSGGVSNQPQHFGDGTRLSIL.

This sequence joins TRBV6-1 and TRBJ1-3, with D perhaps TRBD1 (6 bases). This CDR3 has 15 residues. The germline CDR1 and CDR2 sequences are MNHNS and SASEGT. Trimming pared 3 bases from V and 3 bases from J, leaving 12 bases between. CDR3 sequence reads: CASSDEQGFGNTIYF. The CDR3 coding sequence is TGTGCCAGCAGTGACGAACAGGGCTTTGGAAACACCATATATTTT.

This clone rates as medium-sized (0.01 to 0.1%). The genes are TRBV2 and TRBJ2-7, with 8 bases aligning to TRBD1. Per the germline V gene, CDR1 is SNHLY and CDR2 is FYNNEI. V lost 4 bases, J lost 6 bases, and 11 bases stayed unmatched. The CDR3 length is 15 residues. This chain's CDR3 is CASSGAPGGSGEQYF. The CDR3, as DNA: TGTGCCAGCAGTGGAGCCCCAGGGGGCTCTGGCGAGCAGTACTTC.

V and J are TRBV5-4 and TRBJ2-6; D is undetermined. Trimming shortened V by 3 bases and J by 1 base, and 8 bases separated the two germline ends. The CDR3 extends over 15 amino acids. CDR1 SGHNT and CDR2 YYREEE come from the germline V gene (reference sequence). CDR3 bases: TGTGCCAGCAGCTCATGGTTATCTGGGGCCAACGTCCTGACTTTC. Encoded protein: CASSSWLSGANVLTF. Supplemented by reference TRBV5-4 and TRBJ2-6, the full variable domain reads ETGVTQSPTHLIKTRGQQVTLRCSSQSGHNTVSWYQQALGQGPQFIFQYYREEENGRGNFPPRFSGLQFPNYSSELNVNALELDDSALYLCASSSWLSGANVLTFGAGSRLTVL.

This chain links TRBV2 with TRBJ2-3, with TRBD2 matching 7 bases. J gave up 0 bases and V 6 bases, and 3 bases lay outside the gene matches. Germline V lookup: CDR1 SNHLY, CDR2 FYNNEI. This CDR3 has 14 residues. CDR3 protein: CASRSGISTDTQYF. The CDR3 DNA sequence: TGTGCCAGCAGGAGCGGGATTAGCACAGATACGCAGTATTTT.

The chain joins TRBV27 to TRBJ1-1, with D possibly matching TRBD1 (5 bases). Germline CDR1 is MNHEY and CDR2 is SMNVEV (reference sequence). The V and J ends lost 2 bases and 8 bases respectively, with 15 bases between them. The length of the CDR3 is 14 residues. CDR3 nucleotide sequence: TGTGCCAGCAGTTTACAACAGACAGACGAGGAAGCTTTCTTT. It codes for CASSLQQTDEEAFF.

The rearrangement joins TRBV11-2 to TRBJ1-2, with a possible D match to TRBD1 (5 bases). V lost 6 bases and J 4 bases, leaving 15 bases between the germline ends. This CDR3 has 14 residues. Looked up from germline, CDR1 is SGHAT and CDR2 is FQNNGV. The CDR3 region is CASSIIDRVYGYTF. CDR3 nucleotide sequence: TGTGCCAGCAGTATAATCGACAGAGTCTATGGCTACACCTTC.

This clone was recorded once. The rearrangement joins TRBV6-1 to TRBJ2-1; 9 bases agree with TRBD1. This CDR3 comprises 14 residues. CDR1 and CDR2 (germline): MNHNS, SASEGT. The V and J ends lost 2 bases and 6 bases, in that order; junction bases with no gene match: 2. CDR3 DNA: TGTGCCAGCAGTGAATGGGGACAGGGCAATGAGCAGTTCTTC. Translating gives CASSEWGQGNEQFF.

V gene TRBV7-3 combines with J gene TRBJ2-1; 8 bases match TRBD1. CDR1 SGHTA and CDR2 FQGTGA come from the germline V gene. The J segment lost 5 bases and the V segment lost 8 bases, leaving 5 bases of the junction unmatched. The CDR3 runs 13 residues. The CDR3 protein is CASAGTGNNEQFF. The DNA of the CDR3 is TGTGCCAGCGCCGGGACAGGCAACAATGAGCAGTTCTTC.

Comments on this clone: The sample contains more than one DNA sequence encoding this CDR3. The gene calls are TRBV5-1 and TRBJ1-4; TRBD1 is a possible D gene (5 bases). This CDR3 has 14 amino acids. Trimming left V 0 bases short and J 8 bases short, with 11 bases between. Germline-derived CDR1 and CDR2 are SGHRS and YFSETQ. The CDR3 coding sequence is TGCGCCAGCAGCTTGGCTGGGGCGGGCGAAAAACTGTTTTTT. Its translation: CASSLAGAGEKLFF.

This clone was seen just once. This chain connects TRBV6-4 to TRBJ2-3; D call uncertain. Trimming took 6 bases from V and 4 from J, leaving 14 bases between them. The CDR3 length is 14 residues. Germline assignment: CDR1 MRHNA and CDR2 SNTAGT. The CDR3 protein is CASSPAQMPDTQYF. Here the CDR3 DNA reads TGTGCCAGCAGCCCAGCGCAAATGCCAGATACGCAGTATTTT.

The rearrangement uses TRBV19 and TRBJ2-1; TRBD1 matches 9 bases. CDR1 and CDR2 from the germline V gene are LNHDA and SQIVND (reference sequence). After removal of 7 bases from V and 9 bases from J, the junction contained 13 bases not matched to a gene. This CDR3 is built from 15 residues. The CDR3: CASNPGGTGLSEQFF. In DNA form, the CDR3 reads TGTGCCAGTAACCCTGGGGGGACAGGGCTCAGTGAGCAGTTCTTC.

As to this clone: Other DNA sequences in this specimen translate into the identical CDR3. V and J are TRBV7-3 and TRBJ1-1; 8 bases align to TRBD1. CDR1 and CDR2 (germline): SGHTA, FQGTGA. V trimming: 5 bases; J trimming: 1 base; junction bases outside the gene matches: 12. This CDR3 comprises 17 residues. Here the CDR3 reads CASSPRTGPPTNTEAFF. CDR3 DNA sequence: TGTGCCAGCAGCCCGCGGACAGGGCCCCCCACGAACACTGAAGCTTTCTTT.

The rearrangement uses TRBV5-4 and TRBJ2-2, with D possibly being TRBD1 or TRBD2 (5 bases each). The germline V gene has CDR1 SGHNT and CDR2 YYREEE (reference sequence). CDR3 size: 15 residues. The ends were cut back, 4 bases at V and 5 bases at J, with 15 bases in the middle. CDR3 in DNA: TGTGCCAGCAGCGTGGGGACCACCTTGACCGGGGAGCTGTTTTTT. Translated: CASSVGTTLTGELFF.

This sequence joins TRBV28 and TRBJ1-2; D remains ambiguous. The V gene's germline CDR1 is MDHEN and CDR2 SYDVKM. With 4 bases removed from V and 4 bases from J, the gap between germline ends came to 13 bases. The CDR3 is 14 residues long. The CDR3 region has the DNA TGTGCCAGCAGTTCTCCGCAATTTTCCTATGGCTACACCTTC. Protein: CASSSPQFSYGYTF.

V usage is TRBV6-6 and J usage is TRBJ1-1; maybe TRBD1 (6 bases). Trimming pared 6 bases from V and 1 base from J, leaving 6 bases between. CDR1 is MNHNY, CDR2 SVGAGI, per germline (reference sequence). This CDR3 comprises 12 residues. CDR3 sequence reads: CASRGANTEAFF. CDR3 in DNA: TGTGCCAGCAGGGGGGCGAACACTGAAGCTTTCTTT.

The chain carries TRBV19 and TRBJ2-3; 15 nucleotides line up with TRBD2. Germline loops: CDR1 LNHDA, CDR2 SQIVND (reference sequence). J lost 0 bases, V lost 2 bases, and 3 bases had no gene match. This CDR3 spans 18 amino acids. The CDR3 region is CASSIRGLAGGSTDTQYF. CDR3 bases: TGTGCCAGTAGTATACGGGGACTAGCGGGAGGTAGCACAGATACGCAGTATTTT.